What follows are 7 T cell receptor beta chains derived from one specimen sequenced in a study of blood T cells in healthy people across ages. Using a J-beta primer mix together with a sample-barcoded 5' primer, a second PCR was run for roughly 6 to 12 cycles. TCRdb recomputed calls from the 5' RACE reads with MiXCR, one row per CDR3 protein. The sample shows 1.8 million or so distinct CDR3 sequences, about 39% of them seen only once. Sample: blood. Every receptor here comes from a human donor in good health.

In this sample, this clonotype turned up a few times. The chain uses TRBV6-5 and TRBJ1-5, with TRBD1 matching over 10 bases. V was pared by 5 bases and J by 3 bases, with 4 bases of the junction left unmatched. Germline CDR1 reads MNHEY; CDR2 reads SVGAGI. This CDR3 is built from 15 residues. The CDR3: CASSKTGGNNQPQHF. The CDR3 bases are TGTGCCAGCAGTAAGACAGGGGGCAACAATCAGCCCCAGCATTTT.

The genes are TRBV6-1 and TRBJ2-1; D remains ambiguous. CDR1 and CDR2 (germline): MNHNS, SASEGT. The CDR3 runs to 13 residues. V lost 6 bases to trimming and J lost 3 bases, with 9 bases between them. The CDR3 is CASSITNYNEQFF. The CDR3, as DNA: TGTGCCAGCAGCATAACCAACTACAATGAGCAGTTCTTC.

The rearrangement links TRBV20-1 to TRBJ2-4; tentatively, D is TRBD2 (6 bases). The DNA end is more similar to TRBJ2-7, so the J call may be wrong. Germline CDR1 is DFQATT and CDR2 is SNEGSKA (reference sequence). The CDR3 is 14 residues long. As DNA, the CDR3 is TGCAGTGCCTCTAGCGCTGGGTGGACCCACGAGCAGTACTTC. The encoded protein is CSASSAGWTHEQYF.

V is TRBV4-3 and J is TRBJ2-5; tentatively, D is TRBD1 or TRBD2 (6 bases each). V was pared by 1 base and J by 5 bases, with 14 bases between. The CDR3 is made up of 15 amino acids. CDR1 and CDR2 from the germline V gene are LGHNA and YSLEER. Here the CDR3 reads CASSQATGAEETQYF. The CDR3, as DNA: TGCGCCAGCAGCCAAGCTACGGGGGCGGAGGAGACCCAGTACTTC.

This chain joins TRBV24-1 and TRBJ2-2; 9 bases map to TRBD1. Germline lookup yields CDR1 KGHDR and CDR2 SFDVKD. CDR3 size: 15 residues. V dropped 8 bases and J dropped 5; count of bases not matched to a gene: 8. The CDR3 reads CATTRTGEGTGELFF. CDR3 bases: TGTGCCACCACTAGGACAGGGGAAGGTACCGGGGAGCTGTTTTTT.

The gene calls are TRBV28 and TRBJ2-1; TRBD1 or TRBD2 may be the D gene (5 bases each). The CDR3 length is 17 residues. The V gene's germline CDR1 is MDHEN and CDR2 SYDVKM. V gave up 2 bases and J gave up 7 bases, with 21 bases separating them. This CDR3 reads CASSLLYGGTRGNEQFF. The CDR3 nucleotides read TGTGCCAGCAGTTTACTGTACGGTGGGACCCGAGGGAATGAGCAGTTCTTC.

The rearrangement uses TRBV6-2 or TRBV6-3 and TRBJ2-7; the D gene is possibly TRBD1 (6 bases). The germline gives CDR1 MNHEY, CDR2 SVGEGT. The V end was cut by 0 bases, the J end by 3 bases, with 21 bases between. The CDR3 extends over 18 amino acids. The CDR3, as DNA: TGTGCCAGCAGTTACTCAGGCAGGGGAAGACCTATTCTCTACGAGCAGTACTTC. Amino acid sequence: CASSYSGRGRPILYEQYF.